This T cell receptor (beta chain) came from a study of cytomegalovirus exposure and HLA in healthy donors. Vbeta (60) and Jbeta (13) primers were used in the PCR. TCRdb's copy holds only in-frame clones and misses some; the assay was immunoSEQ multiplex PCR. The sample contains about 100,000 clones, roughly 85% of which appear only once. This CDR3 region has 14 residues. V dropped 0 bases and J dropped 7 bases, with 10 bases sitting between them. Germline CDR1 MNHEY, CDR2 SVGAGI. This clone was observed once. The antigen is unknown. Study-wide results and limits: It is likely that the observed cluster of highly shared sequence variants was a sequencing artifact. There were fewer than 200 TCR beta chains listed as cytomegalovirus-associated.

The chain has TRBV6-5 and TRBJ2-1; no clear D gene. The sample was PBMCs. The TCR originated in a middle-aged woman in good health and CMV-seronegative. CDR3 region: CASSYSMSRNEQFF. In DNA, the CDR3 is TGTGCCAGCAGTTACTCAATGAGCCGTAATGAGCAGTTCTTC.